Shown below are 5 T cell receptor beta chains from a single sample sequenced in a study of T-cell reconstitution after alpha-beta-depleted transplantation in children. Preparation of the TCRbeta library was carried out with unique molecular identifiers. TCRdb re-called the PCR reads with MiXCR, one entry per CDR3 protein. The sample shows 550,000 to 800,000 distinct CDR3 sequences, less than 15% of them seen only once. Sequences were derived from PBMCs, sampled before TCRalphabeta/CD19-depleted stem cell transplant. The source is a girl aged 2-10 years with congenital amegakaryocytic thrombocytopenia, due to receive a stem cell transplant.

This chain connects TRBV7-2 to TRBJ2-2; either TRBD1 or TRBD2 may fit D (6 bases each). Per the germline V gene, CDR1 is SGHTA and CDR2 is FQGNSA. The CDR3 loop spans 17 amino acids. Trimming left V 5 bases short and J 5 bases short, with 21 bases between. This chain's CDR3 is CASSPGGTTKSTGELFF. The CDR3 DNA reads TGTGCCAGCAGCCCAGGCGGGACAACAAAATCGACCGGGGAGCTGTTTTTT. Drawing the rest from reference TRBV7-2 and TRBJ2-2, the complete variable domain is GAGVSQSPSNKVTEKGKDVELRCDPISGHTALYWYRQSLGQGLEFLIYFQGNSAPDKSGLPSDRFSAERTGGSVSTLTIQRTQQEDSAVYLCASSPGGTTKSTGELFFGEGSRLTVL.

This rearrangement joins TRBV18 to TRBJ2-1; D possibly corresponds to TRBD2 (5 bases). Between the trimmed V and J ends, which lost 3 bases and 10 bases, there was a span of 10 bases. CDR3 length: 12 amino acids. The germline CDR1 and CDR2 sequences are KGHSH and LQKENI. The CDR3 DNA reads TGTGCCAGCTCACCGGGTGCGGGCGAGCAGTTCTTC. Translated: CASSPGAGEQFF. The full variable domain, its missing parts supplied by reference TRBV18 and TRBJ2-1, is NAGVMQNPRHLVRRRGQEARLRCSPMKGHSHVYWYRQLPEEGLKFMVYLQKENIIDESGMPKERFSAEFPKEGPSILRIQQVVRGDSAAYFCASSPGAGEQFFGPGTRLTVL.

This chain connects TRBV6-1 to TRBJ2-7, with TRBD1 as a possible D gene (6 bases). Germline CDR1 and CDR2: MNHNS and SASEGT. The CDR3 covers 13 residues. Trimming left V 5 bases short and J 3 bases short, with 11 bases between. The CDR3 region has the DNA TGTGCCAGCAGTAAACGGGACAACTACGAGCAGTACTTC. It encodes CASSKRDNYEQYF.

CDR3 coding DNA: TGTGCCAGCAGCCTCCGCCCCATACGGGGCGGAGAGACCCAGTACTTC. It yields the protein CASSLRPIRGGETQYF. J is TRBJ2-5 and V is TRBV5-5; D tentatively fits TRBD1 or TRBD2 (5 bases each). Between the trimmed V and J ends, which lost 4 bases and 4 bases, there was a span of 20 bases. From germline, CDR1 is SGHKS and CDR2 YYEKEE (reference sequence). The length of the CDR3 is 16 residues.

The chain links TRBV5-1 to TRBJ2-2; the D is unclear. Germline assignment: CDR1 SGHRS and CDR2 YFSETQ. Trimming shortened V by 0 bases and J by 4 bases, and 7 bases separated the two germline ends. The CDR3 has 14 residues. The DNA of the CDR3 is TGCGCCAGCAGCTTGGAGGCGAGCACCGGGGAGCTGTTTTTT. Encoded protein: CASSLEASTGELFF.